The 11 T cell receptor beta chains below were found in one sample sequenced in a study of PD-1 blockade in mismatch repair-deficient tumors (dated by TCRdb to about 2017). The library was produced with the immunoSEQ multiplex PCR assay. The source is immuneACCESS, and TCRdb retained only in-frame sequences with V and J called. Part of the clones is not carried over; for the studies checked, unresolved V genes explain less than half of this, and the remainder is unexplained. Here the sample has 40,000 or so clones; roughly 83% occur a single time. Approximately 24% of the sample goes to the ten largest clones. Specimen: peripheral blood, collected 4 weeks after starting pembrolizumab. The receptors here all came from an adult with mismatch repair-deficient cancer.

The count of this clone is one. The chain has TRBV29-1 and TRBJ2-1; D is ambiguous. Germline CDR1 reads SQVTM; CDR2 reads ANQGSEA. Trimming left V 6 bases short and J 0 bases short, with 9 bases between. The CDR3 loop spans 13 amino acids. CDR3 loop: CSVDRSSYNEQFF. Written as DNA, the CDR3 is TGCAGCGTAGACCGTAGCTCCTACAATGAGCAGTTCTTC.

This clone was seen a handful of times. CDR3 nucleotide sequence: TGCGCCAGCACCCCTACAGGGAACTATGGCTACACCTTC. This codes for CASTPTGNYGYTF. The rearrangement links TRBV5-1 to TRBJ1-2, with D possibly matching TRBD1 (6 bases). Germline CDR1 reads SGHRS; CDR2 reads YFSETQ. The CDR3 is made up of 13 amino acids. V lost 6 bases, J lost 2 bases, and 11 bases lay in between.

This clone is a singleton in its sample. The chain couples TRBV9 to TRBJ1-3; 7 nucleotides line up with TRBD1. This CDR3 comprises 14 residues. The germline V gene has CDR1 SGDLS and CDR2 YYNGEE. J gave up 0 bases and V 5 bases, and 2 bases lay outside the gene matches. The DNA for the CDR3 is TGTGCCAGCAGAGGGGACAGCTCTGGAAACACCATATATTTT. Translating it yields CASRGDSSGNTIYF.

The V and J genes are TRBV4-3 and TRBJ2-5; D not resolved. V was clipped by 1 base and J by 5 bases, with 17 bases between them. The CDR3 has 16 residues. CDR1 and CDR2 from the germline V gene are LGHNA and YSLEER. CDR3 protein: CASSQAREEIPETQYF. CDR3 in DNA: TGCGCCAGCAGCCAAGCCAGAGAGGAGATTCCGGAGACCCAGTACTTC.

The DNA of the CDR3 is TGTGCCAGCAGCACACTAGCGGGAGCTCGTCAGAGGGGGAATGAGCAGTTCTTC. This gives the protein CASSTLAGARQRGNEQFF. The chain uses TRBV5-4 and TRBJ2-1; 11 nucleotides match TRBD2. Unmatched junction bases numbered 16, after V lost 4 bases and J lost 7 bases. This CDR3 comprises 18 residues. Germline V lookup: CDR1 SGHNT, CDR2 YYREEE (reference sequence).

The chain has TRBV4-2 and TRBJ2-2, with D uncertain. The V end lost 4 bases, the J end lost 3 bases, and 9 bases lay between the germline ends. Germline V gives CDR1 LGHNA, CDR2 YNFKEQ. The CDR3 runs 14 residues. The CDR3 DNA reads TGTGCCAGCAGCCTAGTTGGGGACACCGGGGAGCTGTTTTTT. Its protein is CASSLVGDTGELFF.

The V call is TRBV29-1, the J call TRBJ1-2; no firm D call. V lost 3 bases and J lost 6, with 11 bases in between. Germline CDR1 SQVTM, CDR2 ANQGSEA. The length of the CDR3 is 12 residues. In DNA, the CDR3 is TGCAGCGTTGAGAGCAGCACCCATGGCTACACCTTC. Amino acids: CSVESSTHGYTF.

The chain employs TRBV7-9 and TRBJ2-7; D unresolved. This CDR3 contains 16 residues. Trimming removed 0 bases from V and 3 bases from J, with 15 bases in between. CDR1 is SEHNR and CDR2 is FQNEAQ in the germline V gene (reference sequence). The CDR3 region is CASSLADGLGLYEQYF. The CDR3 nucleotides are TGTGCCAGCAGCTTAGCGGATGGCCTAGGGCTCTACGAGCAGTACTTC. The full variable domain, its missing parts supplied by reference TRBV7-9 and TRBJ2-7, is DTGVSQNPRHKITKRGQNVTFRCDPISEHNRLYWYRQTLGQGPEFLTYFQNEAQLEKSRLLSDRFSAERPKGSFSTLEIQRTEQGDSAMYLCASSLADGLGLYEQYFGPGTRLTVT.

The chain recombines TRBV28 with TRBJ1-4; D gene ambiguous. V lost 3 bases, J lost 5 bases, and 16 bases lay in between. Germline CDR1 MDHEN, CDR2 SYDVKM. The CDR3 totals 16 residues. This chain's CDR3 is CASSLGTGSRNEKLFF. As DNA, the CDR3 is TGTGCCAGCAGTTTGGGTACGGGAAGTAGGAATGAAAAACTGTTTTTT.

This clone showed up just a few times. The chain combines TRBV29-1 with TRBJ2-7, with 7 bases fitting TRBD1. V dropped 6 bases and J dropped 3; count of bases not matched to a gene: 2. The CDR3 extends over 11 amino acids. Germline-derived CDR1 and CDR2 are SQVTM and ANQGSEA. The CDR3 reads CSVGDSYEQYF. DNA of the CDR3: TGCAGCGTGGGGGACAGCTACGAGCAGTACTTC.

This chain uses TRBV12-5 with TRBJ2-1, with 7 bases fitting TRBD2. V was clipped by 2 bases and J by 7 bases; unmatched bases: 5. Germline lookup yields CDR1 LGHNT and CDR2 FRNRAP. The CDR3 runs to 14 residues. The CDR3 reads CASGLSGIINEQFF. For the CDR3, the DNA is TGTGCTAGTGGTTTGAGCGGGATCATTAATGAGCAGTTCTTC.